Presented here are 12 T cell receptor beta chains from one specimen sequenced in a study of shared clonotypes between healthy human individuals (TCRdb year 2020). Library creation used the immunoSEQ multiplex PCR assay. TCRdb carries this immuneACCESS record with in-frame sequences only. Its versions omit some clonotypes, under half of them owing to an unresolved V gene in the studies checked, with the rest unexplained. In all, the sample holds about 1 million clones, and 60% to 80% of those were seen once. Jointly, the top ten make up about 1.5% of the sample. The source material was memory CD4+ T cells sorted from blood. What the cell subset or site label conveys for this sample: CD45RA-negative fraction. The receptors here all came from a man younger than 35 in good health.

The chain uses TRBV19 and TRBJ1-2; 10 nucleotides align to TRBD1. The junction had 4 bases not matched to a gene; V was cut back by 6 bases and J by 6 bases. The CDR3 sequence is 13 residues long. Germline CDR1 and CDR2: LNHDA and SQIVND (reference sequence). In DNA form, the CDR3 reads TGTGCCAGTAGCGGACAGGGGGGCCATGGCTACACCTTC. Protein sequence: CASSGQGGHGYTF.

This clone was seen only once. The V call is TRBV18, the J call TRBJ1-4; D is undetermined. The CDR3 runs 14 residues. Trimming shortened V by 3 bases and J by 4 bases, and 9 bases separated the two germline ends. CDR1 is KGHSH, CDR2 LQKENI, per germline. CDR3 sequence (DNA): TGTGCCAGCTCACCTGGGCAGCATAATGAAAAACTGTTTTTT. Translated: CASSPGQHNEKLFF. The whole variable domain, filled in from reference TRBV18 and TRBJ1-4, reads NAGVMQNPRHLVRRRGQEARLRCSPMKGHSHVYWYRQLPEEGLKFMVYLQKENIIDESGMPKERFSAEFPKEGPSILRIQQVVRGDSAAYFCASSPGQHNEKLFFGSGTQLSVL.

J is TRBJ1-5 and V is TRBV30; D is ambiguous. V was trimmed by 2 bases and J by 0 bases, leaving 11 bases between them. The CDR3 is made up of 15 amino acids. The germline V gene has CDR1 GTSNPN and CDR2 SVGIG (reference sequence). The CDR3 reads CAWSIRGASNQPQHF. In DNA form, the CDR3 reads TGTGCCTGGAGTATACGCGGTGCTAGCAATCAGCCCCAGCATTTT.

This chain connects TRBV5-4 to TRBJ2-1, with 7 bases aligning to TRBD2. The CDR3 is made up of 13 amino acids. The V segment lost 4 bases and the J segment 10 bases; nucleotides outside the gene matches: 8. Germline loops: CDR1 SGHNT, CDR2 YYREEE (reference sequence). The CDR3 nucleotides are TGTGCCAGCAGCCGGGGGGAGGCCAGGGAGCAGTTCTTC. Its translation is CASSRGEAREQFF. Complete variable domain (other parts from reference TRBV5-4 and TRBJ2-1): ETGVTQSPTHLIKTRGQQVTLRCSSQSGHNTVSWYQQALGQGPQFIFQYYREEENGRGNFPPRFSGLQFPNYSSELNVNALELDDSALYLCASSRGEAREQFFGPGTRLTVL.

Here the CDR3 DNA reads TGCGCCAGCAGCTTCGGGGAGACCACAGATACGCAGTATTTT. This sequence encodes CASSFGETTDTQYF. The chain combines TRBV5-1 with TRBJ2-3, with a weak D call TRBD2 (5 bases). Trimming cost V 2 bases and J 2 bases, with 9 bases left between them. This CDR3 comprises 14 residues. Germline V gene data show CDR1 as SGHRS and CDR2 as YFSETQ.

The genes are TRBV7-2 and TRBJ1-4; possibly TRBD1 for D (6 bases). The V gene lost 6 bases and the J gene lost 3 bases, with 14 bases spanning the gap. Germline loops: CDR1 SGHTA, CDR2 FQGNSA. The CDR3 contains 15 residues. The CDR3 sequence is CASRTQGGANEKLFF. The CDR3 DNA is TGTGCCAGCAGAACACAGGGCGGGGCTAATGAAAAACTGTTTTTT.

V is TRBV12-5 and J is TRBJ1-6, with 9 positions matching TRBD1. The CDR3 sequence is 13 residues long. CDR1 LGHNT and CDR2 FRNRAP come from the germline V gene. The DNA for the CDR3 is TGTACGAGGCTGGGACAGGGTTATTCACCCCTCCACTTT. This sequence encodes CTRLGQGYSPLHF. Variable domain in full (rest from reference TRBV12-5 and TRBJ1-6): DARVTQTPRHKVTEMGQEVTMRCQPILGHNTVFWYRQTMMQGLELLAYFRNRAPLDDSGMPKDRFSAEMPDATLATLKIQPSEPRDSAVYFCTRLGQGYSPLHFGNGTRLTVT.

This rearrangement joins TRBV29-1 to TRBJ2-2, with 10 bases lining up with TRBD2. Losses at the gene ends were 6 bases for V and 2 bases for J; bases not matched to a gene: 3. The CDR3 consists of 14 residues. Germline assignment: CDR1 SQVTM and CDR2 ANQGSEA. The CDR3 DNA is TGCAGCGTGGGGACTAGCGTAAACACCGGGGAGCTGTTTTTT. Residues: CSVGTSVNTGELFF.

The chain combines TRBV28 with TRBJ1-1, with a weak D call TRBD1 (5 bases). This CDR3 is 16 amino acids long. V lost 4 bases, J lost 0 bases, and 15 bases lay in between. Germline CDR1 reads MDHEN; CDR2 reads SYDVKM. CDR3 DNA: TGTGCCAGCAGTTCCCCTTTCAAAGGGGTGAACACTGAAGCTTTCTTT. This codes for CASSSPFKGVNTEAFF.

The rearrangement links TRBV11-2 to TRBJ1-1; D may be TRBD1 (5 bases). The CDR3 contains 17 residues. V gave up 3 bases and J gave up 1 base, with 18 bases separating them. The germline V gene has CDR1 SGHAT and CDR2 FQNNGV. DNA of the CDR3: TGTGCCAGCAGCTTCCTATTTCCGGGACGTACGAACACTGAAGCTTTCTTT. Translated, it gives CASSFLFPGRTNTEAFF.

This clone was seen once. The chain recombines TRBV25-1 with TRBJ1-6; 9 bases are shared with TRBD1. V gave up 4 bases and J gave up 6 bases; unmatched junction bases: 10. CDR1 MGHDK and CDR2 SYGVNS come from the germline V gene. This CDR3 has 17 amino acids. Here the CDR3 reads CASSGSAGTGFNSPLHF. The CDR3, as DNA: TGTGCCAGCAGTGGCTCCGCCGGGACAGGGTTTAATTCACCCCTCCACTTT.

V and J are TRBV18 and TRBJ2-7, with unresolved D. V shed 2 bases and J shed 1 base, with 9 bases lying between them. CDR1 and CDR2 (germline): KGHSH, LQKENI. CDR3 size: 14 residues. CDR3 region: CASSPSPESYEQYF. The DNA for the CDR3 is TGTGCCAGCTCACCATCTCCGGAGTCCTACGAGCAGTACTTC. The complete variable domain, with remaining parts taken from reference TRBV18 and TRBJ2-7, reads NAGVMQNPRHLVRRRGQEARLRCSPMKGHSHVYWYRQLPEEGLKFMVYLQKENIIDESGMPKERFSAEFPKEGPSILRIQQVVRGDSAAYFCASSPSPESYEQYFGPGTRLTVT.